These T cell receptor beta chains were read from a single sample in a study of spatial heterogeneity in lung cancer. TCRdb reanalysed the 5' RACE reads using MiXCR and keeps one entry per CDR3 protein. The profile covers around 40,000 distinct CDR3 sequences, with approximately 5.2% appearing a single time and roughly 25% taken by the ten largest. The specimen comprised PBMCs, sampled at surgery. The receptors originated from a female donor with early-stage non-small cell lung cancer. Each CDR3 is given with its conserved first and last residue. The order of the fields is J gene, V gene, D gene, clone size, CDR3 protein, CDR3 DNA. D genes are given only for firm matches. Clone sizes are shown as how often the clone was seen (once, few, many) or a class if it is expanded.

J gene: TRBJ1-2
V gene: TRBV28
D gene: .
clone size: many
CDR3 protein: CASSPGLLAGYTF
CDR3 DNA: TGTGCCAGCAGCCCGGGACTTCTGGCGGGCTACACCTTC

J gene: TRBJ1-2
V gene: TRBV5-6
D gene: .
clone size: many
CDR3 protein: CASSSSPNYGYTF
CDR3 DNA: TGTGCCAGCAGCTCAAGCCCGAACTATGGCTACACCTTC

J gene: TRBJ2-2
V gene: TRBV7-9
D gene: .
clone size: few
CDR3 protein: CASSESSPGFGTGELFF
CDR3 DNA: TGTGCCAGCAGCGAAAGTTCTCCGGGATTCGGGACCGGGGAGCTGTTTTTT

J gene: TRBJ2-7
V gene: TRBV7-2
D gene: .
clone size: many
CDR3 protein: CASSLVGRGQYF
CDR3 DNA: TGTGCCAGCAGCCTAGTCGGCAGAGGGCAGTACTTC